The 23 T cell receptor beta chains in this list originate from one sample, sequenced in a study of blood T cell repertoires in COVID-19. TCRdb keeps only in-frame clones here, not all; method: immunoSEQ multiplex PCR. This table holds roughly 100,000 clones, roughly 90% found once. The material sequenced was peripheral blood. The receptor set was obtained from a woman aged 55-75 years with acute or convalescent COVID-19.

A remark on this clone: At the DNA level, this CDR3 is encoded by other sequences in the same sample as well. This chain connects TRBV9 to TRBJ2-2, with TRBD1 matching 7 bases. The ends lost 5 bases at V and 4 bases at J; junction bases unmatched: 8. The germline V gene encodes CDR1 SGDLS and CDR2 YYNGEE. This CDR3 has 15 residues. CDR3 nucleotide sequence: TGTGCCAGCAGTGCACAGGGGATGAGCACCGGGGAGCTGTTTTTT. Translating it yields CASSAQGMSTGELFF.

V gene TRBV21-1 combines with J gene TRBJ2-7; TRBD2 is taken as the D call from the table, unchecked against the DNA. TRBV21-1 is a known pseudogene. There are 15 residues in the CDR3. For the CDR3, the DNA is TGTGCCAGCAGCAAACTGCGGGCCCCCACCTACGAGCAGTACTTC. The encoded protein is CASSKLRAPTYEQYF.

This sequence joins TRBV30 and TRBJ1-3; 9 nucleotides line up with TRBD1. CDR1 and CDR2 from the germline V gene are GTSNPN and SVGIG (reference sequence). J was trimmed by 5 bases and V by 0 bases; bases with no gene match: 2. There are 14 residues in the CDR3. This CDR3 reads CAWSVQGARNTIYF. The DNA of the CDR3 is TGTGCCTGGAGTGTACAGGGGGCGAGAAACACCATATATTTT. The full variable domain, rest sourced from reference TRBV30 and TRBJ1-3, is SQTIHQWPATLVQPVGSPLSLECTVEGTSNPNLYWYRQAAGRGLQLLFYSVGIGQISSEVPQNLSASRPQDRQFILSSKKLLLSDSGFYLCAWSVQGARNTIYFGEGSWLTVV.

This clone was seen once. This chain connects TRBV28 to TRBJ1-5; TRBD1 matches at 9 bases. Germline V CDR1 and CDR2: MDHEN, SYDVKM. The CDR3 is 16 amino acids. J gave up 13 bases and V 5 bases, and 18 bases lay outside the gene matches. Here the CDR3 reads CASSLTGQGWGKVQHF. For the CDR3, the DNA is TGTGCCAGCAGTCTCACGGGACAGGGATGGGGGAAGGTGCAGCATTTT.

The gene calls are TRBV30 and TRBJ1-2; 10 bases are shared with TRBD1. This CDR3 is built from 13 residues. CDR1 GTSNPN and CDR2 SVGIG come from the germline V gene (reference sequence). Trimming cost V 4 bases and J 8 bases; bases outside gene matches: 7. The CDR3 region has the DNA TGTGCCTGGACGACAGGGGGCTCGGGGGGCTACACCTTC. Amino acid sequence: CAWTTGGSGGYTF.

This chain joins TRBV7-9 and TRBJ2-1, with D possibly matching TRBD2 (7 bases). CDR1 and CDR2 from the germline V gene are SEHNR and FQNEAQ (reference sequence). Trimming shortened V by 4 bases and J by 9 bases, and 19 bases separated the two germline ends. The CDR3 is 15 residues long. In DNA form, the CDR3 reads TGTGCCAGCAGCTCCCCTTGGGGAGGGGGTATTGAGCAGTTCTTC. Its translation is CASSSPWGGGIEQFF.

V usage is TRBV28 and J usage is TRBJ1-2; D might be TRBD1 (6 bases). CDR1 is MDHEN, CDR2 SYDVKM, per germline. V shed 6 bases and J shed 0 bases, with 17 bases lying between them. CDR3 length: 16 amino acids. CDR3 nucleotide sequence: TGTGCCAGCAGCACAACAGGGAGTACTACTAACTATGGCTACACCTTC. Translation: CASSTTGSTTNYGYTF.

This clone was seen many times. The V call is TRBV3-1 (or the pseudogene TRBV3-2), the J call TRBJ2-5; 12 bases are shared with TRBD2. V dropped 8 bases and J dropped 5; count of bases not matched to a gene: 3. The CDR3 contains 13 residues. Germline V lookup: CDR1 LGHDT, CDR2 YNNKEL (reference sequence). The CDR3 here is CASLLAGGETQYF. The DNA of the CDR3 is TGTGCCAGCCTACTAGCGGGGGGTGAGACCCAGTACTTC.

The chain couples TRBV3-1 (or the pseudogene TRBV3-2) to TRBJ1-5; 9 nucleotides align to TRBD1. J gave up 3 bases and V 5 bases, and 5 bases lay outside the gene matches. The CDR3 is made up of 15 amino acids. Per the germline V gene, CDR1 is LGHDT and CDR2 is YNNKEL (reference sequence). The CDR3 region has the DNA TGTGCCAGCAGCGAGGGACAGGGCCCCAATCAGCCCCAGCATTTT. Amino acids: CASSEGQGPNQPQHF.

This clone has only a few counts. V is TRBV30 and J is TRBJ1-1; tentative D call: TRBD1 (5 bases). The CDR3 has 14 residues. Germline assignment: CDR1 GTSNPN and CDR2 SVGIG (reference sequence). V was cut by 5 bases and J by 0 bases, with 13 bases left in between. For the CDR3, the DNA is TGTGCCTGGTGCTGGGGGGGTATGAACACTGAAGCTTTCTTT. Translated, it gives CAWCWGGMNTEAFF.

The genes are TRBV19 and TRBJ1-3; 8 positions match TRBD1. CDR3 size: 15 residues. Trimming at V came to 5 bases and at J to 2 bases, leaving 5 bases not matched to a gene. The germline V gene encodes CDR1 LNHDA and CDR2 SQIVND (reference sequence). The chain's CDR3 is CASSLQGAAGNTIYF. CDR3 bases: TGTGCCAGTAGTCTTCAGGGGGCAGCTGGAAACACCATATATTTT.

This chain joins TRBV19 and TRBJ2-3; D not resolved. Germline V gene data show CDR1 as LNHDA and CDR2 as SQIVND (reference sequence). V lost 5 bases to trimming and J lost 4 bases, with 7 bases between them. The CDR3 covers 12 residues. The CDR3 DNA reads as TGTGCCAGTAGTGTTGTCTCAGATACGCAGTATTTT. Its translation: CASSVVSDTQYF.

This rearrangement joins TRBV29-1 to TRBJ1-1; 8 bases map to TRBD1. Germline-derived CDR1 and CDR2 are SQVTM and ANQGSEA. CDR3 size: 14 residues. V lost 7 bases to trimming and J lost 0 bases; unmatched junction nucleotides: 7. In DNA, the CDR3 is TGCAGCGCGACAGGGGCGGTGATGAACACTGAAGCTTTCTTT. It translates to CSATGAVMNTEAFF.

Here the CDR3 DNA reads TGTGCCAGTAGTAGGGGGACATCATTCACTGTCTATGGCTACACCTTC. The encoded protein is CASSRGTSFTVYGYTF. The chain carries TRBV19 and TRBJ1-2; tentatively, D is TRBD1 (6 bases). This CDR3 comprises 16 residues. Germline CDR1 is LNHDA and CDR2 is SQIVND (reference sequence). The V and J ends lost 4 bases and 4 bases respectively, with 19 bases between them.

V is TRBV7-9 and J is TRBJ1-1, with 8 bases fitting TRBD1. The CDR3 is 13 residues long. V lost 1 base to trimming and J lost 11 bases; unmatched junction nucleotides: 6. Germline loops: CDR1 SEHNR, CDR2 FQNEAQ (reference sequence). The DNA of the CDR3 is TGTGCCAGCAGCTTAGAGGCGGACAGGGACGCTTTCTTT. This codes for CASSLEADRDAFF.

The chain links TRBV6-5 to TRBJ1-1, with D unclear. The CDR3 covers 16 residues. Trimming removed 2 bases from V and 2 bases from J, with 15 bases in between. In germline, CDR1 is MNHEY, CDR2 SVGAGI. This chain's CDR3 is CASSYGVGGLNTEAFF. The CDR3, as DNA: TGTGCCAGCAGTTACGGGGTAGGAGGACTTAACACTGAAGCTTTCTTT.

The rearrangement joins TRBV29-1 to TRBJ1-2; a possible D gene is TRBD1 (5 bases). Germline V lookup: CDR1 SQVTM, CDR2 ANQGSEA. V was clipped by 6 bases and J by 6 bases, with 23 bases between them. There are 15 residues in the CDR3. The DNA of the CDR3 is TGCAGCGTGGATATTGGCAGGGTGGGAGGCGATGGCTACACCTTC. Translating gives CSVDIGRVGGDGYTF.

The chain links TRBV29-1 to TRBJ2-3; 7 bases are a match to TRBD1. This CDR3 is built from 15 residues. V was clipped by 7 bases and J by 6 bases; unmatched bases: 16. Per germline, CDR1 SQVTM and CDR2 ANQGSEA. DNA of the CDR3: TGCAGCGCCACGACAGGGAACGGGTTGGGGGATACGCAGTATTTT. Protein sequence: CSATTGNGLGDTQYF.

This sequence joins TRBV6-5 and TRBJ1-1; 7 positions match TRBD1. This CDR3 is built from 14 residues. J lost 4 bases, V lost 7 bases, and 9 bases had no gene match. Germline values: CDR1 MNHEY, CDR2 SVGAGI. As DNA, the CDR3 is TGTGCCAGCACCGAGACAGGGTTGGGCACTGAAGCTTTCTTT. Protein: CASTETGLGTEAFF.

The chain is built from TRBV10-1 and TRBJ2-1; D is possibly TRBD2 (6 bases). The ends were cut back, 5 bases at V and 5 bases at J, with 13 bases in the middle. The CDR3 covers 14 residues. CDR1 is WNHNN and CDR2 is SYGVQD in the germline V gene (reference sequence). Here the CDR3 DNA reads TGCGCCAGCAGTATGGGAGGTGGGAACAATGAGCAGTTCTTC. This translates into CASSMGGGNNEQFF.

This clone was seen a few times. The CDR3, as DNA: TGTGCCAGCACTACCGGGACAGGGAACTACGACACAGATACGCAGTATTTT. Its protein product is CASTTGTGNYDTDTQYF. The chain uses TRBV5-4 and TRBJ2-3; 9 bases map to TRBD1. This CDR3 region has 17 residues. The germline V gene has CDR1 SGHNT and CDR2 YYREEE (reference sequence). The V segment lost 6 bases and the J segment 2 bases; nucleotides outside the gene matches: 13.

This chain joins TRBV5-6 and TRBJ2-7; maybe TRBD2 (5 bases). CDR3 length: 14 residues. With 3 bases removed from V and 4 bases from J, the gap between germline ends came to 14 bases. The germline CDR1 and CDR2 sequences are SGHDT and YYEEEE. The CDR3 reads CASSSGVGFYEQYV. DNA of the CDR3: TGTGCCAGCAGCTCCGGGGTCGGATTTTACGAGCAGTACGTC.

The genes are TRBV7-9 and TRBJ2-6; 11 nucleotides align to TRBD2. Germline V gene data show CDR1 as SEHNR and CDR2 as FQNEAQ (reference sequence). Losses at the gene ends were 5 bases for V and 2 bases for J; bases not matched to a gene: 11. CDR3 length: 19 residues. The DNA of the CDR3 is TGTGCCAGCAGCCCCCTGAAGACTAGCGGGAAAGCTGGGGCCAACGTCCTGACTTTC. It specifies CASSPLKTSGKAGANVLTF.